This TCR beta chain was found in a study of technical replicates of blood from a handful of donors. The protocol was immunoSEQ multiplex PCR, while the TCRdb copy is restricted to in-frame clones and leaves out a portion. Of nearly 80,000 clones in the sample, about 90% were seen once. This CDR3 has 13 amino acids. The V end was cut by 4 bases, the J end by 4 bases, with 9 bases between. Germline CDR1 reads LNHNV; CDR2 reads YYDKDF (reference sequence). The source material was T cells isolated from PBMCs. The chain recombines TRBV15 with TRBJ2-3, with D hard to call. The clonotype comes from a human donor in good health. CDR3 sequence: CATSKEYSDTQYF. The CDR3 DNA follows: TGTGCCACCAGCAAGGAGTACTCAGATACGCAGTATTTT.